Below are 29 T cell receptor beta chains sequenced from a single sample in a study of cytomegalovirus exposure and HLA in healthy donors. Clones were sequenced by immunoSEQ multiplex PCR, and TCRdb holds only the in-frame ones, with some missing. The sample holds hundreds of thousands of clones; less than 90% are singletons and the top ten take more than 10%. Material: PBMCs. These receptors all come from a man younger than 35 in good health and CMV-seropositive.

The chain carries TRBV2 and TRBJ1-5; D is unresolved. The CDR3 sequence is 14 residues long. Trimming stripped 7 bases from V and 0 bases from J, with 10 bases between. In germline, CDR1 is SNHLY, CDR2 FYNNEI. This CDR3 reads CASNGLSSNQPQHF. The CDR3 DNA reads as TGTGCCAGCAACGGGCTGTCTAGCAATCAGCCCCAGCATTTT.

CDR3 in amino acids: CAISPGRTGTNEQFF. The CDR3 DNA reads TGTGCCATCAGTCCCGGGAGGACAGGTACGAATGAGCAGTTCTTC. J is TRBJ2-1 and V is TRBV10-3; D tentatively reads TRBD1 or TRBD2 (7 bases each). The V end lost 5 bases, the J end lost 7 bases, and 18 bases lay between the germline ends. Germline V gene sequence: CDR1 ENHRY, CDR2 SYGVKD. CDR3 length equals 15 residues.

Written as DNA, the CDR3 is TGCGCCAGCAGCCAGACACCCCAGGGGACGAACACCGGGGAGCTGTTTTTT. Encoded protein: CASSQTPQGTNTGELFF. The V gene is TRBV4-3, the J gene TRBJ2-2, with D possibly matching TRBD1 (6 bases). V lost 3 bases and J lost 0, with 14 bases in between. Germline assignment: CDR1 LGHNA and CDR2 YSLEER. The CDR3 has 17 residues.

This chain connects TRBV15 to TRBJ2-1; D gene unclear. Per germline, CDR1 LNHNV and CDR2 YYDKDF (reference sequence). The CDR3 totals 15 residues. V lost 0 bases, J lost 10 bases, and 16 bases lay in between. The CDR3 protein is CATSRERPSSQEQFF. The CDR3, as DNA: TGTGCCACCAGCAGAGAGCGGCCGTCGTCACAGGAGCAGTTCTTC.

This chain uses TRBV2 with TRBJ1-1; tentatively, D is TRBD1 (6 bases). V lost 7 bases and J lost 4, with 13 bases in between. There are 13 residues in the CDR3. CDR1 SNHLY and CDR2 FYNNEI come from the germline V gene. CDR3 nucleotide sequence: TGTGCCAGCAAGGGGGAACCGCTCACTGAAGCTTTCTTT. Amino acids: CASKGEPLTEAFF.

This chain links TRBV5-1 with TRBJ1-2; 7 nucleotides agree with TRBD1. Germline V gives CDR1 SGHRS, CDR2 YFSETQ. This CDR3 is 13 amino acids long. Germline trimming cut 4 bases from V and 6 bases from J; bases unmatched to any gene: 6. The CDR3 DNA follows: TGCGCCAGCAGCACTCGACAGGGTGATGGCTACACCTTC. Translated: CASSTRQGDGYTF.

The rearrangement links TRBV11-2 to TRBJ2-7; TRBD2 matches at 13 bases. The germline gives CDR1 SGHAT, CDR2 FQNNGV. This CDR3 contains 16 residues. V trimming: 5 bases; J trimming: 7 bases; junction bases outside the gene matches: 11. CDR3 sequence: CASSLGLAGDGREQYF. The CDR3 DNA sequence: TGTGCCAGCAGCCTCGGACTAGCGGGAGACGGGCGGGAGCAGTACTTC.

The chain carries TRBV29-1 and TRBJ2-7, with D unresolved. The CDR3 is 12 amino acids. The germline CDR1 and CDR2 sequences are SQVTM and ANQGSEA. Trimming took off 6 bases at V and 6 bases at J, with 15 bases between the two ends. The DNA of the CDR3 is TGCAGCGTCTATATGGGATCTGGCGAGCAGTACTTC. This sequence encodes CSVYMGSGEQYF.

The genes are TRBV30 and TRBJ1-5, with no clear D. The CDR3 spans 13 residues. CDR1 is GTSNPN, CDR2 SVGIG, per germline (reference sequence). Trimming stripped 5 bases from V and 1 base from J, with 9 bases between. This CDR3 reads CAWSGKSNQPQHF. CDR3 in DNA: TGTGCCTGGTCTGGGAAAAGCAATCAGCCCCAGCATTTT.

This chain links TRBV11-3 with TRBJ2-5; D is unclear. CDR3 length equals 12 residues. V lost 5 bases and J lost 2, with 6 bases in between. The germline gives CDR1 SGHNT, CDR2 YENEEA. The CDR3: CASSRQQETQYF. The CDR3 nucleotides read TGTGCCAGCAGCCGCCAACAAGAGACCCAGTACTTC.

The chain couples TRBV2 to TRBJ2-1; no firm D call. The CDR3 runs to 12 residues. The V and J ends lost 8 bases and 6 bases respectively, with 11 bases between them. The germline V gene has CDR1 SNHLY and CDR2 FYNNEI. The CDR3 nucleotides read TGTGCCAGCGGTAGGCTAAGCAATGAGCAGTTCTTC. It yields the protein CASGRLSNEQFF. The full variable domain, in which reference TRBV2 and TRBJ2-1 provide the parts outside the CDR3, is EPEVTQTPSHQVTQMGQEVILRCVPISNHLYFYWYRQILGQKVEFLVSFYNNEISEKSEIFDDQFSVERPDGSNFTLKIRSTKLEDSAMYFCASGRLSNEQFFGPGTRLTVL.

The chain carries TRBV15 and TRBJ2-1; possible D gene TRBD2, 6 bases. V lost 6 bases and J 9 bases, leaving 18 bases between the germline ends. In germline, CDR1 is LNHNV, CDR2 YYDKDF (reference sequence). The CDR3 consists of 14 residues. CDR3 nucleotides: TGTGCCACCAGATCCGGGAGTTGGACCAGTGAGCAGTTCTTC. Its protein is CATRSGSWTSEQFF.

This clone was found once. The gene calls are TRBV7-9 and TRBJ1-2; 8 nucleotides line up with TRBD1. Looked up from germline, CDR1 is SEHNR and CDR2 is FQNEAQ (reference sequence). Unmatched junction bases numbered 2, after V lost 4 bases and J lost 4 bases. This CDR3 contains 13 residues. CDR3 nucleotide sequence: TGTGCCAGCAGCTCGGACAGGGCCTATGGCTACACCTTC. Amino acid sequence: CASSSDRAYGYTF.

This clone was seen a single time. The chain is built from TRBV15 and TRBJ2-1; 8 nucleotides agree with TRBD1. Germline CDR1 is LNHNV and CDR2 is YYDKDF (reference sequence). The CDR3 is 15 residues long. V was pared by 6 bases and J by 0 bases, with 4 bases of the junction left unmatched. The CDR3 DNA is TGTGCCACCAGACCAGGACAGGGCTCCTACAATGAGCAGTTCTTC. Protein: CATRPGQGSYNEQFF.

The chain is built from TRBV19 and TRBJ2-1, with 7 bases matching TRBD1. The CDR3 spans 15 residues. Germline loops: CDR1 LNHDA, CDR2 SQIVND (reference sequence). V lost 6 bases, J lost 10 bases, and 15 bases stayed unmatched. The DNA for the CDR3 is TGTGCCAGTAGCGAAAGGACAGGAGGACAATGGGAGCAGTTCTTC. Translated, it gives CASSERTGGQWEQFF.

V and J are TRBV27 and TRBJ2-7; TRBD2 matches at 8 bases. Germline loops: CDR1 MNHEY, CDR2 SMNVEV (reference sequence). Trimming took 2 bases from V and 2 from J; bases not matched to a gene: 14. CDR3 length: 18 amino acids. CDR3 bases: TGTGCCAGCAGTTTACGCGCCCCGCCGAAAGCGGGAGCCTACGAGCAGTACTTC. Encoded protein: CASSLRAPPKAGAYEQYF.

The rearrangement uses TRBV18 and TRBJ1-2, with unresolved D. The CDR3 spans 15 residues. V lost 6 bases to trimming and J lost 0 bases, with 14 bases between them. Looked up from germline, CDR1 is KGHSH and CDR2 is LQKENI. CDR3 region: CASSRSEGANYGYTF. The CDR3 DNA reads TGTGCCAGCTCGCGGTCGGAGGGAGCTAACTATGGCTACACCTTC.

The J gene is TRBJ2-7, the V gene TRBV9; possibly TRBD2 for D (5 bases). Germline V gene data show CDR1 as SGDLS and CDR2 as YYNGEE. V dropped 3 bases and J dropped 0 bases, with 16 bases sitting between them. The CDR3 runs 16 residues. Written as DNA, the CDR3 is TGTGCCAGCAGCGCCCACGAGGGTACCTTCTCCTACGAGCAGTACTTC. This encodes CASSAHEGTFSYEQYF.

The J gene is TRBJ2-3, the V gene TRBV30; possibly TRBD1 or TRBD2 for D (6 bases each). The CDR3 covers 15 residues. The germline V gene has CDR1 GTSNPN and CDR2 SVGIG (reference sequence). Trimming left V 0 bases short and J 0 bases short, with 10 bases between. Written as DNA, the CDR3 is TGTGCCTGGAGTGTGGGGGGCGGAAGCACAGATACGCAGTATTTT. Its translation: CAWSVGGGSTDTQYF.

The chain links TRBV25-1 to TRBJ2-7, with D possibly TRBD2 on 5 matching bases. The CDR3 loop spans 12 amino acids. The germline CDR1 and CDR2 sequences are MGHDK and SYGVNS. V lost 11 bases and J lost 2, with 13 bases in between. The CDR3 sequence is CASNEGPYEQYF. Here the CDR3 DNA reads TGTGCCTCCAACGAGGGCCCCTACGAGCAGTACTTC.

The gene calls are TRBV6-1 and TRBJ2-5, with no clear D. Germline V gene data show CDR1 as MNHNS and CDR2 as SASEGT. This CDR3 comprises 12 residues. V lost 10 bases to trimming and J lost 5 bases, with 14 bases between them. The DNA of the CDR3 is TGTGCCACCTCCTACTTGGGGGAGACCCAGTACTTC. Its protein is CATSYLGETQYF.

The DNA of the CDR3 is TGCGCCAGCAGCTTGGCACCGGGATCGGAGACCCAGTACTTC. Translation: CASSLAPGSETQYF. The V and J genes are TRBV5-1 and TRBJ2-5; D may be TRBD2 (5 bases). Germline CDR1 and CDR2: SGHRS and YFSETQ. Trimming took off 0 bases at V and 5 bases at J, with 11 bases between the two ends. The CDR3 is 14 amino acids.

The rearrangement joins TRBV6-5 to TRBJ1-3; 7 bases match TRBD1. CDR3 size: 13 residues. V shed 6 bases and J 3 bases; nucleotides not matched to a gene: 2. Germline values: CDR1 MNHEY, CDR2 SVGAGI. Here the CDR3 DNA reads TGTGCCAGCAGCGACAGGGTTGGAAACACCATATATTTT. Its protein product is CASSDRVGNTIYF.

This chain joins TRBV9 and TRBJ2-7; weak D call: TRBD1 (5 bases). Germline CDR1 reads SGDLS; CDR2 reads YYNGEE. The CDR3 is made up of 15 amino acids. Trimming pared 3 bases from V and 3 bases from J, leaving 16 bases between. This chain's CDR3 is CASSAGALQVYEQYF. CDR3 bases: TGTGCCAGCAGCGCTGGGGCTTTGCAGGTCTACGAGCAGTACTTC.

The chain employs TRBV27 and TRBJ2-1; TRBD1 matches at 7 bases. From germline, CDR1 is MNHEY and CDR2 SMNVEV (reference sequence). Germline trimming cut 5 bases from V and 5 bases from J; bases unmatched to any gene: 6. The CDR3 runs 14 residues. CDR3 sequence: CASSASGQHNEQFF. The CDR3 DNA follows: TGTGCCAGCAGTGCGTCGGGACAGCACAATGAGCAGTTCTTC.

The chain employs TRBV30 and TRBJ2-1, with TRBD2 identical over 7 bases. J lost 9 bases, V lost 5 bases, and 16 bases had no gene match. Germline loops: CDR1 GTSNPN, CDR2 SVGIG (reference sequence). There are 15 residues in the CDR3. CDR3 amino acids: CAWAPTSWNVGEQFF. The DNA for the CDR3 is TGTGCCTGGGCCCCGACTAGCTGGAACGTGGGTGAGCAGTTCTTC. Combining the CDR3 with reference TRBV30 and TRBJ2-1 gives the whole variable domain SQTIHQWPATLVQPVGSPLSLECTVEGTSNPNLYWYRQAAGRGLQLLFYSVGIGQISSEVPQNLSASRPQDRQFILSSKKLLLSDSGFYLCAWAPTSWNVGEQFFGPGTRLTVL.

V and J are TRBV7-2 and TRBJ2-3; 10 bases line up with TRBD2. The ends lost 5 bases at V and 4 bases at J; junction bases unmatched: 12. Germline V gene data show CDR1 as SGHTA and CDR2 as FQGNSA. CDR3 length: 17 residues. CDR3 residues: CASSPNSSGRGSDTQYF. In nucleotides, the CDR3 is TGTGCCAGCAGCCCCAACTCTAGCGGGAGAGGATCAGATACGCAGTATTTT.

V gene TRBV19 combines with J gene TRBJ2-5, with D unclear. The CDR3 consists of 13 residues. Germline V lookup: CDR1 LNHDA, CDR2 SQIVND (reference sequence). V lost 2 bases, J lost 1 base, and 5 bases lay in between. DNA of the CDR3: TGTGCCAGTAGTATAAGGGTCCAAGAGACCCAGTACTTC. Translating gives CASSIRVQETQYF.

This rearrangement joins TRBV10-3 to TRBJ1-5; 8 positions agree with TRBD1. The V segment lost 6 bases and the J segment 5 bases; nucleotides outside the gene matches: 3. In germline, CDR1 is ENHRY, CDR2 SYGVKD. The CDR3 loop spans 13 amino acids. The CDR3 loop is CAIRDRVDQPQHF. In nucleotides, the CDR3 is TGTGCCATCAGGGACAGGGTGGATCAGCCCCAGCATTTT.